This TCR beta chain was captured in a study of CD8 T cells in ankylosing spondylitis. Details on this clonotype: Its antigen remains unknown.

The CDR3 covers 18 residues. Germline V gives CDR1 SGHTA, CDR2 FQGNSA. Deletions cut 0 bases from V and 3 bases from J, with 17 bases between. Findings and limits, study-wide: Seemingly characteristic of ankylosing spondylitis blood was a TCR beta motif consisting of about 8 highly homologous variants. Earlier studies detected some motif variants in reactive arthritis synovial fluid and blood.

A single record per CDR3 protein comes from TCRdb applying MiXCR to the 5' RACE reads. The sample contains 200,000 to 250,000 distinct CDR3 sequences, 18% of which appear only once. V is TRBV7-2 and J is TRBJ2-2; possible D gene TRBD2, 6 bases. The sample comprised blood, either unsorted or a sorted T cell fraction (not recorded which). The clonotype originates from a male donor with ankylosing spondylitis. CDR3 nucleotide sequence: TGTGCCAGCAGCTTAGCCGTCGGAGGGCAGGGCTACACCGGGGAGCTGTTTTTT. The encoded protein is CASSLAVGGQGYTGELFF.